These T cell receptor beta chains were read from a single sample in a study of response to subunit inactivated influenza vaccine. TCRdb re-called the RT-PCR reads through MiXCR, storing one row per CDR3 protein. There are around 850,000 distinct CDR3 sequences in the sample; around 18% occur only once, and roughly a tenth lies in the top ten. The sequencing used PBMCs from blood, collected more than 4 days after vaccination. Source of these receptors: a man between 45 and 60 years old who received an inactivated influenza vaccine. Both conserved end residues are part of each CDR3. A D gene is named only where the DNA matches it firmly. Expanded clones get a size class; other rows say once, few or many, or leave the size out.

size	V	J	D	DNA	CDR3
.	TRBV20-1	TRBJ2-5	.	TGCAGTGCCCCCGGGGGCAGGGCCCAGTACTTC	CSAPGGRAQYF
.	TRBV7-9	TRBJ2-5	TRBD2	TGTGCCAGCAGCTTAGAGGCGGGAGTCGGTGAGACCCAGTACTTC	CASSLEAGVGETQYF
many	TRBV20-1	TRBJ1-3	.	TGCAGTGCTAGACGGGGAAACACCATATATTTT	CSARRGNTIYF
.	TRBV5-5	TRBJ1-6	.	TGTGCCAGCAGCTTGGCTGGAGAGGATTCACCCCTCCACTTT	CASSLAGEDSPLHF
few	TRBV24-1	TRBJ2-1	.	TGTGCCACCAGTGATGCGGCCGCACCCATCTACAATGAGCAGTTCTTC	CATSDAAAPIYNEQFF
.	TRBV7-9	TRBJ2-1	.	TGTGCCAGCAGCCGAGTGGATTCCCTCAATGAGCAGTTCTTC	CASSRVDSLNEQFF
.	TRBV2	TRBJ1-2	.	TGTGCCAGCGGAGGGGTCAACTATGGCTACACCTTC	CASGGVNYGYTF
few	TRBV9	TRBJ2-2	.	TGTGCCAGCAGCGTCGAGAACACCGGGGAGCTGTTTTTT	CASSVENTGELFF
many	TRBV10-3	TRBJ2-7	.	TGTGCCATCAGTGATTTACAGGGACCTCGGGAGCAGTACTTC	CAISDLQGPREQYF
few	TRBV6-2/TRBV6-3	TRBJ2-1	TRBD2	TGTGCCAGCAGTTACCGAACGGGGGGGCGTAATGAGCAGTTCTTC	CASSYRTGGRNEQFF
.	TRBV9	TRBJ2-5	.	TGTGCCAGCAGCGCCTCCCAAAGGCACCAAGAGACCCAGTACTTC	CASSASQRHQETQYF
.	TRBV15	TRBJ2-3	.	TGTGCCACCAGCAGAGATAGGAAAATTTTCACAGATACGCAGTATTTT	CATSRDRKIFTDTQYF
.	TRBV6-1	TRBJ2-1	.	TGTGCCAGCAGTGAACACCAGAGCTCCTACAATGAGCAGTTCTTC	CASSEHQSSYNEQFF
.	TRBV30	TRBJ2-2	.	TGTGCCTGGAGTTCAAAACGCTCTAGCGGGGAGCTGTTTTTT	CAWSSKRSSGELFF
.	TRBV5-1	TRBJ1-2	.	TGCGCCAGCAGCCCGCCGGGGGGAGCTTATGGCTACACCTTC	CASSPPGGAYGYTF
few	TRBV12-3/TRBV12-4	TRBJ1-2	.	TGTGCCAGCAGTTTAGGTCTCGAGAAGTGCACCTTC	CASSLGLEKCTF
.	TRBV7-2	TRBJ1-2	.	TGTGCCAGCAGCTCAGAGGTTGGGGAGTACACCTTC	CASSSEVGEYTF
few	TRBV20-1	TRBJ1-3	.	TGCAGTGCTATGACAGACTCTGGAAACACCATATATTTT	CSAMTDSGNTIYF
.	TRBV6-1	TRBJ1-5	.	TGTGCCAGCAGTGAACACGATAGCAATCAGCCCCAGCATTTT	CASSEHDSNQPQHF
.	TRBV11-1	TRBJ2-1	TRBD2	TGTGCCAGCAGTTCCCTAGCGGGAGGCCCCCTGAGCTCCTACAATGAGCAGTTCTTC	CASSSLAGGPLSSYNEQFF
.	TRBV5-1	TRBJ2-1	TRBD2	TGCGCCAGCAGCTTGGAAGCGGGAGGTCCTCGGAATGAGCAGTTCTTC	CASSLEAGGPRNEQFF
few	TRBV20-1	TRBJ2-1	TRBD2	TGCAGTGCTAGAGGGGGACCCGCGGGGGGTGAGCAGTTCTTC	CSARGGPAGGEQFF
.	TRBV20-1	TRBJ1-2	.	TGCAGTGTCACAGGCTCCTATGGCTACACCTTC	CSVTGSYGYTF
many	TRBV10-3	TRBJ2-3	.	TGTGCCATCAGTGACCCCGGCTTGGGGGCGGCAGATACGCAGTATTTT	CAISDPGLGAADTQYF
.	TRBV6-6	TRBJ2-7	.	TGTGCCAGCAGTTCGGGACATATTTACGAGCAGTACTTC	CASSSGHIYEQYF
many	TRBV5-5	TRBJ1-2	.	TGTGCCAGCAGCCGTCGGGGAGCAGAGGGCTACACCTTC	CASSRRGAEGYTF
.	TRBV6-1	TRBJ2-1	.	TGTGCCAGCAGTCCCGGACTAACGGGCAATGAGCAGTTCTTC	CASSPGLTGNEQFF
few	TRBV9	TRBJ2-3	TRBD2	TGTGCCAGCAGCGTAACTAGGCTAGCGGGCACAGATACGCAGTATTTT	CASSVTRLAGTDTQYF
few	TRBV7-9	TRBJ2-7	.	TGTGCCAGCAGCTTAGAGGCGGTCCAGTACTACGAGCAGTACTTC	CASSLEAVQYYEQYF
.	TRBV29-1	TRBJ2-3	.	TGCAGCGTTCGGGGAAAAGACGGGGCTAGCACAGATACGCAGTATTTT	CSVRGKDGASTDTQYF
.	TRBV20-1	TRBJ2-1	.	TGCAGTGCTAGACAGCGCGAATTCAATGAGCAGTTCTTC	CSARQREFNEQFF
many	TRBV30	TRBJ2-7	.	TGTGCCTGGAGTGCCATGTACGAGCAGTACTTC	CAWSAMYEQYF
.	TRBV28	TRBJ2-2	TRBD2	TGTGCCAGCGTTCCGGGAGGGCCGAACGGGGAGCTGTTTTTT	CASVPGGPNGELFF
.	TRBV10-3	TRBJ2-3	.	TGTGCCATCAGTGGGGGCCGGCGCACAGATACGCAGTATTTT	CAISGGRRTDTQYF
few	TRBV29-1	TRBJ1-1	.	TGCAGCGTTGATCCGGACGGATCTATGAACACTGAAGCTTTCTTT	CSVDPDGSMNTEAFF
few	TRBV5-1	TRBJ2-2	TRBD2	TGCGCCAGCAGGGCGCCCGAACTAGCGGGGGAGAACACCGGGGAGCTGTTTTTT	CASRAPELAGENTGELFF
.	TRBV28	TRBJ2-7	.	TGTGCCAGCATGGGGACATCTCCTACCAACGAGCAGTACTTC	CASMGTSPTNEQYF
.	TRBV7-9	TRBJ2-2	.	TGTGTCAGCAGCTTAGCGCTCGCAGCGCAGGGGGAGCTGTTTTTT	CVSSLALAAQGELFF
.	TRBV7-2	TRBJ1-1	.	TGTGCCAGCAGTAATAGTCGCGCTTTCTTT	CASSNSRAFF
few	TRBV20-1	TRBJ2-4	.	TGCAGTGCTAGAGGCCCCTTCTTAGATAGGAACATTCAGTACTTC	CSARGPFLDRNIQYF
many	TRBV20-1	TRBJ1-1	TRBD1	TGCAGTGCTAGGGACAGGGGACGATTAAACACTGAAGCTTTCTTT	CSARDRGRLNTEAFF
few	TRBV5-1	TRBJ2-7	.	TGCGCCAGCAGCTCATCTCCCCGTGTTGAGCAGTACTTC	CASSSSPRVEQYF
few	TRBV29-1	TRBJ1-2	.	TGCAGCGTTGAAGAGGGGGCGATTGGCTACACCTTC	CSVEEGAIGYTF
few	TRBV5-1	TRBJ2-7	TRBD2	TGCGCCAGCAGCTCTGGCGGGAGACTAGCGCCCCACGAGCAGTACTTC	CASSSGGRLAPHEQYF
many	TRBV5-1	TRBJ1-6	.	TGCGCCAGCAGCTTGGCGGGACAAGGAAATTCACCCCTCCACTTT	CASSLAGQGNSPLHF
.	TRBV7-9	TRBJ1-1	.	TGTGCCAGCAGCCCGCACGGGCGGTGGACTGAAGCTTTCTTT	CASSPHGRWTEAFF
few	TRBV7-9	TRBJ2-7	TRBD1	TGTGCCAGCAGCTTAATGGGACAGGGGGGGTACGAGCAGTACTTC	CASSLMGQGGYEQYF
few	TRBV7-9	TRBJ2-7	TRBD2	TGTGCCAGCAGCATACCGGGACTAGACACCCAGTACTTC	CASSIPGLDTQYF
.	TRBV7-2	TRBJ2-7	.	TGTGCCAGCAGCCCAAGAGGGTACTACGAGCAGTACTTC	CASSPRGYYEQYF
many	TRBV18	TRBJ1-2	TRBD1	TGTGCCAGCTCACCACCGTCCGTCAGGGGGCTAGGCTATGGCTACACCTTC	CASSPPSVRGLGYGYTF
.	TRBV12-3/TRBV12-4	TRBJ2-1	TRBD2	TGTGCCAGCAGCACACTAGCGGGAGGTGAGCAGTTCTTC	CASSTLAGGEQFF